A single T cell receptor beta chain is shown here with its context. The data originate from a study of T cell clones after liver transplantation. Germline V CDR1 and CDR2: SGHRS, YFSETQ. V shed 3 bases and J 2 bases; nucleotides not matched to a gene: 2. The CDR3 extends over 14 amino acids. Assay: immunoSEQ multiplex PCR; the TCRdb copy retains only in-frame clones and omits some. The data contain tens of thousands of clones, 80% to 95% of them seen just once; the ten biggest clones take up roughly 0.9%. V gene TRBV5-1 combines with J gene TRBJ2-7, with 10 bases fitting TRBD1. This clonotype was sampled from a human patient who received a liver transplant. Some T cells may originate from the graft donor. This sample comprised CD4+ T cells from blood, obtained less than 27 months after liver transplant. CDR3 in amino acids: CASSYGQGAYEQYF. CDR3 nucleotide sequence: TGCGCCAGCAGCTACGGACAGGGGGCCTACGAGCAGTACTTC.